This T cell receptor (beta chain) derives from a study of identical twins (dated by TCRdb to 2015 to 2016). At the level of the whole study: TCR alpha and beta repertoires from monozygotic twins, unrelated adults of various ages and cord blood were deep-sequenced to test whether fetal clonotypes persist. To rule out contamination, replicate twin experiments were performed at different times with different library preparation protocols.

Every donor was a healthy Caucasian. The twin cohort consisted of three pairs of female monozygotic twins, all aged roughly 18 to 29 years. Peripheral blood mononuclear cells were used as the source from which RNA for TCR libraries was isolated. In the germline V gene (reference sequence), CDR1 corresponds to LGHDT and CDR2 to YNNKEL. The CDR3 runs 11 amino acids, cysteine and phenylalanine included. CDR3 DNA is the only sequence kept; it has 33 bases, read in frame from the first base. The V and J ends are trimmed by 4 bases and 10 bases, leaving 10 bases between them. The paper's findings and limits, for the study overall: Compared with coincidental sharing between unrelated individuals, out-of-frame TCR alpha sequences shared between twins had an excess of sequences with low generation probability. Because the same donors could not be followed over many years, conclusions were based on cross-sectional statistical analysis. Excess twin sharing in beta out-of-frame sequences was weaker because fewer shared sequences lowered the signal-to-noise ratio. Zero-insertion analyses could be partly confounded by invariant T cells such as MAIT and iNKT, though diverse VJ usage argued against such confounding for most clonotypes. In monozygotic twins, recombination models systematically underestimated out-of-frame TCR alpha sharing, but the models matched the sharing seen between unrelated individuals. Fewer insertions were carried by abundant cord blood beta clonotypes, a similar but weaker trend appeared in young adult naive repertoires, and no such trend appeared in memory repertoires.

The method behind the library was 5' RACE. TCRdb records Illumina HiSeq 2000 as the sequencer. Template switching added a universal primer binding site, and the final cDNA carried a unique molecular identifier that allowed TCR cDNA molecules to be counted accurately. Specific primers in the conserved constant-segment region were used to synthesize first-strand cDNA for TCR alpha and beta chains. Each cDNA library was double barcoded, with a SMART-Mk sample barcode plus Illumina barcodes, to control for contamination. TruSeq adapter sequences, together with Illumina sample barcodes, were added in two successive PCR steps. TCR alpha and beta cDNA libraries were sequenced on the Illumina HiSeq platform with custom primers. The authors' analysis ran thus. MiGEC processed the raw reads to extract unique molecular identifiers, while MiXCR was used to determine the CDR3 positions. Recombination models were inferred per individual with the repgenHMM and IGoR tools using an EM algorithm. Shared clonotype analysis was performed with the tcR package in R, normalizing sharing by the product of cloneset sizes. To study raw recombination free of thymic and clonal selection effects, out-of-frame nonproductive sequences were analyzed. TCRdb redid the processing of the public reads, applying fastp at Q25 and MiXCR, and retained in-frame beta chains. Each record represents a unique CDR3 protein, reported with the most common genes and DNA among its rows. The V and J calls and clone size are TCRdb's, not the authors'. A total of hundreds of thousands of distinct CDR3 sequences appear in this sample, 15% to 20% of them only once. The leading ten clones occupy around 13% of the sample.

Turning to this clonotype: The clone's antigen remains unknown. No base-level quality is on record; no much larger clone is a single base apart.

These sequences were also reported in another study, on T cells expressing NK-cell markers. As the second paper documents: Three sorted T-cell subsets (CD3+CD56+NKG2C+, CD3+CD56+NKG2C- and CD3+CD56-NKG2C+) from 7 to 9 donors had their TCR beta-chain repertoires profiled. Among the eight sequenced donors, only one was HCMV-seronegative, while the other seven were HCMV-seropositive. In several experiments an anti-gammadeltaTCR antibody was added to restrict sorting to alphabetaTCR-expressing T cells. In more than five donors, the dominant CD3+CD56+NKG2C+ clonotypes were found to rank among the top 10 CD8+ clonotypes and to make up about 1.0-7.5% of CD8+ T cells. Those dominant clonotypes were again the most abundant among CD3+CD56-NKG2C+ cells in a few donors, at roughly 25-65%. Whether the expanded NKG2C-expressing T cell clones were specific for HCMV antigens remained unclear. The study sequenced eight donors, all healthy volunteers chosen at random: three men and five women. To determine HCMV serostatus, a commercial ELISA kit was used to detect HCMV-specific IgG in serum. For about 6 donors, bulk peripheral blood T-cell repertoires were additionally sequenced from unsorted PBMC. MIGEC was used to demultiplex reads and group reads by UMI, and MiTCR was used to assemble and quantify clonotypes. To exclude erroneous sequences, any TCR cDNA sequence not supported by at least two reads was discarded. The tcR package was used for downstream repertoire analysis, and clonotypes were matched across fractions by CDR3 nucleotide sequence plus V segment. VDJmatch was used to annotate antigen specificity against VDJdb, with one amino acid substitution in CDR3 permitted.

Specimen: PBMCs. This receptor was obtained from a woman aged 18-30 years in good health. The chain was built from TRBV3-1 and TRBJ2-5, and TRBD1 may be the D gene, going by 5 matching bases. The CDR3 protein: CASSLDRGQYF. The DNA reads as follows: TGTGCCAGCAGCCTAGATAGGGGCCAGTACTTC.